The following is a T cell receptor (beta chain) sequence with its context. TCR beta CDR3 regions were amplified from RNA. First-round RT-PCR with HTBI primers amplified the TCR CDR3 region. TCRdb reprocessed the multiplex PCR reads with MiXCR, giving one entry per CDR3 protein. This sample has some 700,000 distinct CDR3 sequences, with 15% to 20% found just once. This sample is drawn from a study of T cells in Graves' hyperthyroidism and ophthalmopathy. The germline gives CDR1 DFQATT, CDR2 SNEGSKA (reference sequence). The CDR3 has 13 residues. The V gene end was trimmed by 5 bases and the J gene end by 7 bases; junction bases not matched to a gene: 10. Patients aged 18 to 65 had newly diagnosed hyperthyroidism that had lasted under 2 months. Diagnoses were made from clinical symptoms, serum measures (thyroxine and TRAb), thyroid ultrasound and orbital computed tomography.

The chain employs TRBV20-1 and TRBJ1-2; 7 nucleotides align to TRBD1. Material: blood. This clonotype was sampled from a man aged 50-59 years with Graves' hyperthyroidism. CDR3: CSAGLRDSLGYTF. The CDR3 nucleotides are TGCAGTGCTGGCTTACGGGACAGTCTTGGCTACACCTTC.